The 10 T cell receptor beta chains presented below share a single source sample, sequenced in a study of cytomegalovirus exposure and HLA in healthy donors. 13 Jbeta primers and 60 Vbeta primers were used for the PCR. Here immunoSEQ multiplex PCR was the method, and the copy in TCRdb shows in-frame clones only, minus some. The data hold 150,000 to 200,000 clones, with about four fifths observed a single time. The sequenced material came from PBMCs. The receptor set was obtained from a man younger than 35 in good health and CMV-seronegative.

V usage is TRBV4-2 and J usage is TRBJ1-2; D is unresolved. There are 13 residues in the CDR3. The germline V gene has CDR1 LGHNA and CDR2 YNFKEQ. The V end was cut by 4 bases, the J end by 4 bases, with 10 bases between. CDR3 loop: CASSPGARYGYTF. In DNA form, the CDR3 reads TGTGCCAGCAGCCCCGGAGCTCGCTATGGCTACACCTTC.

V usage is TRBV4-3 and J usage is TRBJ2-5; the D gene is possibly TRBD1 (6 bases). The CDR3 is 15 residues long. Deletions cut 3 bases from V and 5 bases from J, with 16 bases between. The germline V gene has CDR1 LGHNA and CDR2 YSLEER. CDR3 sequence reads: CASSHTGNNVETQYF. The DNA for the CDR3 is TGCGCCAGCAGCCACACAGGGAACAATGTGGAGACCCAGTACTTC.

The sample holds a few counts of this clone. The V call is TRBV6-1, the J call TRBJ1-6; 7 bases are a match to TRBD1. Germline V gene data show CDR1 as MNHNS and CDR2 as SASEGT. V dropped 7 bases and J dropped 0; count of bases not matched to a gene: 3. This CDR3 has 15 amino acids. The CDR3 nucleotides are TGTGCCAGCACGACAGGGACCTCCTATAATTCACCCCTCCACTTT. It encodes CASTTGTSYNSPLHF.

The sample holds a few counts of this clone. CDR3 bases: TGTGCCACTCAAAGGGGGCCCCAAGAGACCCAGTACTTC. Protein: CATQRGPQETQYF. V and J are TRBV15 and TRBJ2-5; 7 nucleotides match TRBD1. Germline V gives CDR1 LNHNV, CDR2 YYDKDF (reference sequence). This CDR3 has 13 residues. Losses at the gene ends were 9 bases for V and 1 base for J; bases not matched to a gene: 5. The full variable domain, its missing parts supplied by reference TRBV15 and TRBJ2-5, is DAMVIQNPRYQVTQFGKPVTLSCSQTLNHNVMYWYQQKSSQAPKLLFHYYDKDFNNEADTPDNFQSRRPNTSFCFLDIRSPGLGDTAMYLCATQRGPQETQYFGPGTRLLVL.

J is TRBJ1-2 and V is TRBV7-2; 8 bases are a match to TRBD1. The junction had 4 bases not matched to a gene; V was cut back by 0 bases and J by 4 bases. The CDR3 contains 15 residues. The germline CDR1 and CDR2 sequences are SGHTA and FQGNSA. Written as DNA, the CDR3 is TGTGCCAGCAGCTTAGCCCCCGACAGGGGCTATGGCTACACCTTC. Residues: CASSLAPDRGYGYTF.

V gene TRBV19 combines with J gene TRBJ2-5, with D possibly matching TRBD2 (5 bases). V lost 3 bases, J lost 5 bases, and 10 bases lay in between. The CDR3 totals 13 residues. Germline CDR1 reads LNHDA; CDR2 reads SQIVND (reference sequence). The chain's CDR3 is CASSISREETQYF. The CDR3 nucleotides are TGTGCCAGTAGTATTAGTAGGGAGGAGACCCAGTACTTC.

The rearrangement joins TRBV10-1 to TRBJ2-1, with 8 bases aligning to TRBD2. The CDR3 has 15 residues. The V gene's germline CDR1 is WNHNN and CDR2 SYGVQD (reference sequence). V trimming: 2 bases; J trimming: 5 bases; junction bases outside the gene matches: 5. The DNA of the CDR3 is TGCGCCAGCAGTGAGGAGCGGGGGATCAACAATGAGCAGTTCTTC. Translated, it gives CASSEERGINNEQFF.

The CDR3 region is CASRVPGGNGANVLTF. The DNA of the CDR3 is TGTGCCAGCAGGGTCCCAGGGGGGAATGGGGCCAACGTCCTGACTTTC. The chain couples TRBV6-6 to TRBJ2-6; D perhaps matches TRBD1 (7 bases). Trimming pared 6 bases from V and 3 bases from J, leaving 15 bases between. The CDR3 runs 16 residues. Germline loops: CDR1 MNHNY, CDR2 SVGAGI (reference sequence).

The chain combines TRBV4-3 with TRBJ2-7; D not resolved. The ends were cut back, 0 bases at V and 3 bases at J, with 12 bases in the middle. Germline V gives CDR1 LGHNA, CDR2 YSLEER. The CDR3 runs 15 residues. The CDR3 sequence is CASSQELNLLYEQYF. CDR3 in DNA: TGCGCCAGCAGCCAAGAACTTAACCTACTCTACGAGCAGTACTTC.

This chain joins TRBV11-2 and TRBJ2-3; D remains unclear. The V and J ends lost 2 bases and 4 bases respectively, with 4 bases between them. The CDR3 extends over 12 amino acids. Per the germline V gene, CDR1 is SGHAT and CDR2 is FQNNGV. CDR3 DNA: TGTGCCAGCAGCTTACCCGCAGATACGCAGTATTTT. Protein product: CASSLPADTQYF.